A single sample gave rise to the 12 T cell receptor beta chains below, sequenced in a study of T cell responses to AZD1222 COVID-19 vaccine. The data were produced by immunoSEQ multiplex PCR, yet TCRdb's version contains in-frame clones alone and is incomplete. The table includes 150,000 to 200,000 clones, about nine tenths detected once. The sample was peripheral blood, taken 28 days after the second AZD1222 dose. The origin of the receptors is an adult who received the AZD1222 COVID-19 vaccine.

V gene TRBV27 combines with J gene TRBJ1-1; D is unclear. The CDR3 contains 14 residues. Germline CDR1 reads MNHEY; CDR2 reads SMNVEV (reference sequence). The V and J ends lost 6 bases and 1 base respectively, with 12 bases between them. CDR3 DNA sequence: TGTGCCAGCAGCTCCGGACGGGCGAACACTGAAGCTTTCTTT. Its protein is CASSSGRANTEAFF.

This chain uses TRBV9 with TRBJ1-1, with D hard to call. The CDR3 totals 14 residues. The germline CDR1 and CDR2 sequences are SGDLS and YYNGEE. V was pared by 0 bases and J by 0 bases, with 6 bases between. This CDR3 reads CASSVGQMNTEAFF. In DNA form, the CDR3 reads TGTGCCAGCAGCGTAGGGCAGATGAACACTGAAGCTTTCTTT.

The genes are TRBV12-3 or TRBV12-4 and TRBJ1-5; tentatively, D is TRBD1 (5 bases). This CDR3 comprises 13 residues. Trimming removed 5 bases at V and 7 bases at J, with 12 bases between. CDR3 sequence (DNA): TGTGCCAGCAGTCTCTCAGGGTTACAGCCCCAGCATTTT. As protein: CASSLSGLQPQHF.

This chain uses TRBV29-1 with TRBJ2-3; 7 nucleotides line up with TRBD1. V was clipped by 5 bases and J by 2 bases; unmatched bases: 13. CDR3 length: 16 amino acids. CDR1 and CDR2 (germline): SQVTM, ANQGSEA. As DNA, the CDR3 is TGCAGCGTTAGTCCCGGGACAGATATTTACACAGATACGCAGTATTTT. Its protein product is CSVSPGTDIYTDTQYF.

This clone showed up just once. This chain links TRBV7-8 with TRBJ1-6; D not certain. The germline CDR1 and CDR2 sequences are SGHVS and FQNEAQ. The V gene lost 5 bases and the J gene lost 9 bases, with 11 bases spanning the gap. The length of the CDR3 is 13 residues. The CDR3 loop reads CASSPTGVSPLHF. CDR3 DNA: TGTGCCAGCAGCCCGACCGGGGTTTCACCCCTCCACTTT.

This sequence joins TRBV5-4 and TRBJ1-2; 7 nucleotides agree with TRBD1. V was pared by 0 bases and J by 2 bases, with 1 base of the junction left unmatched. This CDR3 is 14 amino acids long. Germline V gene lookup returns CDR1 SGHNT and CDR2 YYREEE (reference sequence). The CDR3 spells CASSLGDRNYGYTF. For the CDR3, the DNA is TGTGCCAGCAGCTTGGGGGACAGAAACTATGGCTACACCTTC. Full variable domain (missing parts from reference TRBV5-4 and TRBJ1-2): ETGVTQSPTHLIKTRGQQVTLRCSSQSGHNTVSWYQQALGQGPQFIFQYYREEENGRGNFPPRFSGLQFPNYSSELNVNALELDDSALYLCASSLGDRNYGYTFGSGTRLTVV.

This chain links TRBV5-8 with TRBJ2-3, with D unclear. The V gene's germline CDR1 is SGHTS and CDR2 YDEGEE. This CDR3 contains 15 residues. With 4 bases removed from V and 6 bases from J, the gap between germline ends came to 18 bases. The CDR3 DNA reads as TGTGCCAGCAGCGTAGGTCGGGTAAAGCAGGATACGCAGTATTTT. The encoded protein is CASSVGRVKQDTQYF.

The CDR3 DNA is TGTGCCAGCAGCTTAGATAGGACAGGGGGGCAGTACTTC. Translation gives CASSLDRTGGQYF. The chain joins TRBV7-2 to TRBJ2-4; 10 bases map to TRBD1. V lost 1 base and J lost 13; bases outside the gene matches: 4. The length of the CDR3 is 13 residues. The germline gives CDR1 SGHTA, CDR2 FQGNSA.

The rearrangement uses TRBV5-6 and TRBJ1-2, with no clear D. The CDR3 contains 14 residues. Germline V gene sequence: CDR1 SGHDT, CDR2 YYEEEE. With 1 base removed from V and 4 bases from J, the gap between germline ends came to 11 bases. In nucleotides, the CDR3 is TGTGCCAGCAGCTTGTATCTGCACCTCTATGGCTACACCTTC. It translates to CASSLYLHLYGYTF.

The V call is TRBV28, the J call TRBJ1-5; a weak D match, TRBD1 (5 bases). Trimming took 7 bases from V and 1 from J, leaving 14 bases between them. The CDR3 has 15 residues. The germline gives CDR1 MDHEN, CDR2 SYDVKM. The CDR3: CASTFMGGSNQPQHF. The CDR3 DNA follows: TGTGCCAGCACCTTTATGGGGGGAAGCAATCAGCCCCAGCATTTT.

The chain employs TRBV7-9 and TRBJ1-3, with D possibly matching TRBD1 (6 bases). Deletions cut 5 bases from V and 0 bases from J, with 11 bases between. Germline lookup yields CDR1 SEHNR and CDR2 FQNEAQ (reference sequence). The CDR3 sequence is 15 residues long. The CDR3 reads CASSIGDISGNTIYF. The DNA of the CDR3 is TGTGCCAGCAGCATTGGGGACATCTCTGGAAACACCATATATTTT. The variable domain in full, completed from reference TRBV7-9 and TRBJ1-3, reads DTGVSQNPRHKITKRGQNVTFRCDPISEHNRLYWYRQTLGQGPEFLTYFQNEAQLEKSRLLSDRFSAERPKGSFSTLEIQRTEQGDSAMYLCASSIGDISGNTIYFGEGSWLTVV.

V usage is TRBV6-5 and J usage is TRBJ1-1; TRBD1 matches at 7 bases. The CDR3 length is 13 residues. V was clipped by 8 bases and J by 5 bases; unmatched bases: 8. Germline V lookup: CDR1 MNHEY, CDR2 SVGAGI. CDR3 loop: CASGDSQWTEAFF. The CDR3 bases are TGTGCCAGCGGGGACAGCCAATGGACTGAAGCTTTCTTT.